This passage covers 14 T cell receptor beta chains from one sample sequenced in a study of blood T cells in healthy people across ages. The use of a sample-barcoded 5' primer and a J-beta primer mix characterized a second PCR of roughly 6 to 11 cycles. TCRdb re-called the 5' RACE reads with MiXCR, one entry per CDR3 protein. Of over 1,200,000 distinct CDR3 sequences detected, roughly 60% appear once; the ten largest clones hold 6.7%. The sample consisted of blood. These receptors originate from a man between 18 and 35 years old in good health.

The chain has TRBV30 and TRBJ2-7; D might be TRBD1 (5 bases). Germline CDR1 and CDR2: GTSNPN and SVGIG (reference sequence). The CDR3 totals 12 residues. Trimming shortened V by 2 bases and J by 3 bases, and 8 bases separated the two germline ends. For the CDR3, the DNA is TGTGCCTGGAGTAGGGGTGTCTACGAGCAGTACTTC. Protein product: CAWSRGVYEQYF.

The chain links TRBV12-3 or TRBV12-4 to TRBJ1-2; D unclear. V lost 3 bases, J lost 3 bases, and 11 bases lay in between. The CDR3 runs 14 residues. CDR3 in DNA: TGTGCCAGCAGTTTCTCGGGGAGGGACTATGGCTACACCTTC. It is translated as CASSFSGRDYGYTF.

J is TRBJ2-4 and V is TRBV7-2; TRBD1 might be the D (6 bases). V shed 1 base and J shed 13 bases, with 11 bases lying between them. Germline assignment: CDR1 SGHTA and CDR2 FQGNSA. The CDR3 is 12 amino acids. The CDR3, as DNA: TGTGCCAGCAGCTTAGTCAGGGGCTCCCAGTACTTC. Translated: CASSLVRGSQYF.

The V and J genes are TRBV27 and TRBJ2-7, with a tentative D call TRBD2 (6 bases). The CDR3 consists of 13 residues. Germline V gives CDR1 MNHEY, CDR2 SMNVEV (reference sequence). V was trimmed by 7 bases and J by 7 bases, leaving 17 bases between them. The CDR3: CASTTAGANEQYF. Here the CDR3 DNA reads TGTGCCAGCACGACAGCGGGTGCCAATGAGCAGTACTTC.

J is TRBJ2-7 and V is TRBV6-5; tentatively, D is TRBD2 (6 bases). The CDR3 has 14 residues. The V end lost 8 bases, the J end lost 4 bases, and 18 bases lay between the germline ends. Germline V gene data show CDR1 as MNHEY and CDR2 as SVGAGI. The CDR3 sequence is CASQRKEGRYEQYF. The CDR3 DNA reads TGTGCCAGCCAGAGAAAAGAGGGGAGGTACGAGCAGTACTTC.

This chain connects TRBV15 to TRBJ1-6; 11 nucleotides match TRBD1. This CDR3 region has 17 residues. Germline-derived CDR1 and CDR2 are LNHNV and YYDKDF (reference sequence). The V gene end was trimmed by 5 bases and the J gene end by 9 bases; junction bases not matched to a gene: 12. CDR3 nucleotide sequence: TGTGCCACCAGCTCAAAACATGGGACAGGGGGTTTTTCACCCCTCCACTTT. It translates to CATSSKHGTGGFSPLHF.

This clonotype has just a few counts. The rearrangement links TRBV20-1 to TRBJ2-7; TRBD2 agrees at 10 bases. Germline CDR1 is DFQATT and CDR2 is SNEGSKA (reference sequence). The ends lost 2 bases at V and 3 bases at J; junction bases unmatched: 4. CDR3 size: 14 residues. The CDR3, as DNA: TGCAGTGCTAGACTAGCGGGAGTGTTCTACGAGCAGTACTTC. This codes for CSARLAGVFYEQYF.

The chain joins TRBV28 to TRBJ1-2, with D unclear. V was clipped by 10 bases and J by 4 bases, with 13 bases between them. This CDR3 is 12 amino acids long. The V gene's germline CDR1 is MDHEN and CDR2 SYDVKM. The CDR3 here is CATNPTSYGYTF. DNA of the CDR3: TGTGCCACCAATCCGACAAGCTATGGCTACACCTTC.

J is TRBJ2-7 and V is TRBV18; 7 bases agree with TRBD1. The CDR3 spans 14 residues. Trimming cost V 2 bases and J 4 bases; bases outside gene matches: 5. Germline V gives CDR1 KGHSH, CDR2 LQKENI. CDR3 sequence: CASSPEGQPYEQYF. The CDR3 bases are TGTGCCAGCTCACCAGAGGGACAGCCTTACGAGCAGTACTTC.

The chain recombines TRBV3-1 with TRBJ2-1; 7 bases are shared with TRBD2. There are 16 residues in the CDR3. V lost 0 bases, J lost 7 bases, and 9 bases stayed unmatched. Germline CDR1 and CDR2: LGHDT and YNNKEL (reference sequence). CDR3 bases: TGTGCCAGCAGCCAAGATGGGGGGAGGGCCCAAAATGAGCAGTTCTTC. Encoded protein: CASSQDGGRAQNEQFF.

This rearrangement joins TRBV2 to TRBJ2-5; maybe TRBD1 (6 bases). CDR1 SNHLY and CDR2 FYNNEI come from the germline V gene. The CDR3 sequence is 12 residues long. The V end was cut by 8 bases, the J end by 6 bases, with 13 bases between. This CDR3 reads CASGRRGKTQYF. The CDR3 region has the DNA TGTGCCAGCGGACGCAGGGGAAAGACCCAGTACTTC.

The rearrangement uses TRBV7-2 and TRBJ2-7; 10 positions match TRBD2. The CDR3 length is 15 residues. The junction had 5 bases not matched to a gene; V was cut back by 4 bases and J by 2 bases. Germline loops: CDR1 SGHTA, CDR2 FQGNSA. CDR3 loop: CASSSSGSWTYEQYF. The CDR3 DNA sequence: TGTGCCAGCAGCTCTAGCGGGAGTTGGACCTACGAGCAGTACTTC.

The chain joins TRBV5-1 to TRBJ2-1, with 9 positions matching TRBD1. The trim removed 4 bases at V and 5 bases at J, leaving 10 bases unmatched. Germline V CDR1 and CDR2: SGHRS, YFSETQ. This CDR3 comprises 16 residues. CDR3 in amino acids: CASSRGTGFRDNEQFF. The CDR3 DNA reads TGCGCCAGCAGCCGTGGGACAGGGTTCCGTGACAATGAGCAGTTCTTC.

This chain uses TRBV4-3 with TRBJ2-4; no definite D call. Near its end, the DNA agrees better with TRBJ2-7, so the J call may be wrong. Germline lookup yields CDR1 LGHNA and CDR2 YSLEER. The CDR3 is 16 amino acids. The CDR3 is CASSQDRAAVPYEQYF. The CDR3 DNA is TGCGCCAGCAGCCAAGATAGGGCAGCCGTCCCCTACGAGCAGTACTTC.